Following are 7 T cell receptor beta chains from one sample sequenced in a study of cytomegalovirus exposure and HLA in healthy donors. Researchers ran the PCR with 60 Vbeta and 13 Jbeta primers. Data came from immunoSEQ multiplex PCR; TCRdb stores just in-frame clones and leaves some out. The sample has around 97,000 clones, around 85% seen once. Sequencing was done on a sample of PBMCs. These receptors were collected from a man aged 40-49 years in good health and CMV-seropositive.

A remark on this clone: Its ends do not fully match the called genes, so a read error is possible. This chain's CDR3 is CSSSDFFGAGGDGYTF. In nucleotides, the CDR3 is TGTTCCAGCAGCGACTTTTTTGGGGCAGGGGGCGATGGCTACACCTTC. The V gene is TRBV7-9, the J gene TRBJ1-2; 8 bases match TRBD1. Germline lookup yields CDR1 SEHNR and CDR2 FQNEAQ (reference sequence). The CDR3 is 16 amino acids.

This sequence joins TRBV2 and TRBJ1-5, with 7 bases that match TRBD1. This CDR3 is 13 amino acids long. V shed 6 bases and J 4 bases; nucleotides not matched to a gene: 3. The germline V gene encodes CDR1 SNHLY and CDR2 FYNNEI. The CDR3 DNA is TGTGCCAGCAGGGGGGACAGTAATCAGCCCCAGCATTTT. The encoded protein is CASRGDSNQPQHF.

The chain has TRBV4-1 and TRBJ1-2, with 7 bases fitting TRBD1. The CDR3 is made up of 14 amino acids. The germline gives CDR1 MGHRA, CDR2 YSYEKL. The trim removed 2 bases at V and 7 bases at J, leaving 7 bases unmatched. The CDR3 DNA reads TGCGCCAGCAGCCAACCGACAGGGCGGGGTGGCTACACCTTC. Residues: CASSQPTGRGGYTF.

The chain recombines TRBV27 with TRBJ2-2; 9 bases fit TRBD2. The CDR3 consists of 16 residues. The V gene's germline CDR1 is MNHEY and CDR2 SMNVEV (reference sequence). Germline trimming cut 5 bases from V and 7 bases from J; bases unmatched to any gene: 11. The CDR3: CASSRRWTSVDGELFF. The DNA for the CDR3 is TGTGCCAGCAGTCGGAGGTGGACTAGCGTAGACGGGGAGCTGTTTTTT.

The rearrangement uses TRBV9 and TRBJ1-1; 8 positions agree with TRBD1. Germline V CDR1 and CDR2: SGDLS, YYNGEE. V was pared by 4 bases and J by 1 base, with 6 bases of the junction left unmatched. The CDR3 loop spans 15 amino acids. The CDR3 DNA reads TGTGCCAGCAGCCCTGGGACAGGACGGAACACTGAAGCTTTCTTT. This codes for CASSPGTGRNTEAFF.

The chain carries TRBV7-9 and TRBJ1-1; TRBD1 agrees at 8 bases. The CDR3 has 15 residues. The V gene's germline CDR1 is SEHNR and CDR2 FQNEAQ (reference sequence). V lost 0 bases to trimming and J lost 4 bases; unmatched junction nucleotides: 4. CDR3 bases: TGTGCCAGCAGCTTAGCGCGAACAGGGGGCACTGAAGCTTTCTTT. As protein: CASSLARTGGTEAFF.

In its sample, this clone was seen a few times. In DNA, the CDR3 is TGTGCCAGCTCATCCTCGGGGGTGCAGTTCTTC. Protein: CASSSSGVQFF. The chain is built from TRBV18 and TRBJ2-1; the D gene is possibly TRBD2 (6 bases). Trimming left V 5 bases short and J 12 bases short, with 11 bases between. Germline values: CDR1 KGHSH, CDR2 LQKENI. CDR3 length: 11 amino acids.